This is a list of T cell receptor beta chains from one sample in a study of response to subunit inactivated influenza vaccine. MiXCR, run by TCRdb on the RT-PCR reads, gives a single entry per CDR3 protein. The profile shows about 650,000 distinct CDR3 sequences, 13% to 15% of them singletons. Material: PBMCs from blood, obtained less than 15 days before vaccination. Receptors originate from a man aged 50-60 years who received an inactivated influenza vaccine. CDR3s include the opening cysteine and the closing phenylalanine or tryptophan. The order of the fields is CDR3 DNA, CDR3 protein, D gene, V gene, CDR3 length, J gene, clone size. D genes are given only for firm matches. Expanded clones get a size class; other rows say once, few or many, or leave the size out.

CDR3nt: TGTGCCAGCAGTTCTAGTCCTGGGACTAGCGGGAGTTGGGGCAATGAGCAGTTCTTC
CDR3aa: CASSSSPGTSGSWGNEQFF
d_gene: TRBD2
v_gene: TRBV6-2/TRBV6-3
len: 19
j_gene: TRBJ2-1
abundance: NA

CDR3nt: TGTGCCAGCAGCCCTCGACTAGCGGGAGCCTCAGATACGCAGTATTTT
CDR3aa: CASSPRLAGASDTQYF
d_gene: TRBD2
v_gene: TRBV7-2
len: 16
j_gene: TRBJ2-3
abundance: few

CDR3nt: TGTGCCAGCAGCTTCCCTCGGACAGCATCCGGGCCTAACTATGGCTACACCTTC
CDR3aa: CASSFPRTASGPNYGYTF
d_gene: NA
v_gene: TRBV11-1
len: 18
j_gene: TRBJ1-2
abundance: few

CDR3nt: TGCGCCAGCAGCCAACCTGGGACAGGGGAGAAGGAGCAGTACTTC
CDR3aa: CASSQPGTGEKEQYF
d_gene: TRBD1
v_gene: TRBV4-1
len: 15
j_gene: TRBJ2-7
abundance: few

CDR3nt: TGTGCCAGCTCACCATCCACGGGACGGCCGGGACAGTACTTC
CDR3aa: CASSPSTGRPGQYF
d_gene: NA
v_gene: TRBV18
len: 14
j_gene: TRBJ2-7
abundance: NA

CDR3nt: TGTGCCACCAGCAGAGATTTGGCTAGCGGGAGTAGTAATGAGCAGTTCTTC
CDR3aa: CATSRDLASGSSNEQFF
d_gene: TRBD2
v_gene: TRBV15
len: 17
j_gene: TRBJ2-1
abundance: few

CDR3nt: TGTGCCAGCAGCATAGACAGGGGGAGCTACAATGAGCAGTTCTTC
CDR3aa: CASSIDRGSYNEQFF
d_gene: TRBD1
v_gene: TRBV12-3/TRBV12-4
len: 15
j_gene: TRBJ2-1
abundance: many

CDR3nt: TGCAGTGCTGGGCCTACGGGGTTCCAAGAGACCCAGTACTTC
CDR3aa: CSAGPTGFQETQYF
d_gene: NA
v_gene: TRBV20-1
len: 14
j_gene: TRBJ2-5
abundance: few

CDR3nt: TGTGCCAGCAGGAAAGACAGGGGCTCTGGGGCCAACGTCCTGACTTTC
CDR3aa: CASRKDRGSGANVLTF
d_gene: TRBD1
v_gene: TRBV2
len: 16
j_gene: TRBJ2-6
abundance: NA

CDR3nt: TGCAGTGCCCGATCTGCAGGGCCAGCGGACGAGCAGTACTTC
CDR3aa: CSARSAGPADEQYF
d_gene: NA
v_gene: TRBV20-1
len: 14
j_gene: TRBJ2-7
abundance: many

CDR3nt: TGTGCCAGCGAGGGACTTAATGGCTACACCTTC
CDR3aa: CASEGLNGYTF
d_gene: NA
v_gene: TRBV28
len: 11
j_gene: TRBJ1-2
abundance: few

CDR3nt: TGTGCCAGCAGCCAGGGACGCGGTCCCCTCCACTTT
CDR3aa: CASSQGRGPLHF
d_gene: NA
v_gene: TRBV4-2
len: 12
j_gene: TRBJ1-6
abundance: NA

CDR3nt: TGTGCCAGCAGCACAGGGGGTGTTGAAAAACTGTTTTTT
CDR3aa: CASSTGGVEKLFF
d_gene: TRBD1
v_gene: TRBV6-5
len: 13
j_gene: TRBJ1-4
abundance: many

CDR3nt: TGTGCCATCAGGGAGACAGGGGGTCTGAACACTGAAGCTTTCTTT
CDR3aa: CAIRETGGLNTEAFF
d_gene: TRBD1
v_gene: TRBV10-3
len: 15
j_gene: TRBJ1-1
abundance: NA

CDR3nt: TGTGCCAGCAGTTTTGTGACTAGCGGGAGCGGGGAGCTGTTTTTT
CDR3aa: CASSFVTSGSGELFF
d_gene: TRBD2
v_gene: TRBV6-2/TRBV6-3
len: 15
j_gene: TRBJ2-2
abundance: few

CDR3nt: TGTGCCAGCAGCCGTTCCGGGTCGAACGCATACAATGAGCAGTTCTTC
CDR3aa: CASSRSGSNAYNEQFF
d_gene: NA
v_gene: TRBV14
len: 16
j_gene: TRBJ2-1
abundance: few

CDR3nt: TGTGCCAGCAGCTTGGCCGGGGGACACCAAAACTATGGCTACACCTTC
CDR3aa: CASSLAGGHQNYGYTF
d_gene: NA
v_gene: TRBV13
len: 16
j_gene: TRBJ1-2
abundance: NA

CDR3nt: TGTGCCAGCAGTCTTTGGACTAGCGGGGGGGCAGATACGCAGTATTTT
CDR3aa: CASSLWTSGGADTQYF
d_gene: TRBD2
v_gene: TRBV12-3/TRBV12-4
len: 16
j_gene: TRBJ2-3
abundance: few

CDR3nt: TGTGCCAGCAGTAGGATTATCGGTTCAGATACGCAGTATTTT
CDR3aa: CASSRIIGSDTQYF
d_gene: NA
v_gene: TRBV12-3/TRBV12-4
len: 14
j_gene: TRBJ2-3
abundance: few

CDR3nt: TGTGCCAGCTCACCGAGACAGGCCTCCTACGAGCAGTACTTC
CDR3aa: CASSPRQASYEQYF
d_gene: NA
v_gene: TRBV18
len: 14
j_gene: TRBJ2-7
abundance: many

CDR3nt: TGTGCCAGCAGTCAAGGGACTAGCGGGGGGGCAGATACGCAGTATTTT
CDR3aa: CASSQGTSGGADTQYF
d_gene: TRBD2
v_gene: TRBV12-3/TRBV12-4
len: 16
j_gene: TRBJ2-3
abundance: NA

CDR3nt: TGCAGTGCTAGCCCCCAACTACAGGGGGCCCGGTATGGCTACACCTTC
CDR3aa: CSASPQLQGARYGYTF
d_gene: TRBD1
v_gene: TRBV20-1
len: 16
j_gene: TRBJ1-2
abundance: few

CDR3nt: TGCGCCAGCAGATCTTTCGGTAGCGGCTCCTACGAGCAGTACTTC
CDR3aa: CASRSFGSGSYEQYF
d_gene: NA
v_gene: TRBV5-1
len: 15
j_gene: TRBJ2-7
abundance: NA

CDR3nt: TGCGCCAGCAGCCACCTTCGAGCGGGGGTACTTGAGACCCAGTACTTC
CDR3aa: CASSHLRAGVLETQYF
d_gene: TRBD2
v_gene: TRBV4-3
len: 16
j_gene: TRBJ2-5
abundance: NA

CDR3nt: TGTGCCACCAGCAGAGATCAGATGGGGACTGAGACCCAGTACTTC
CDR3aa: CATSRDQMGTETQYF
d_gene: NA
v_gene: TRBV15
len: 15
j_gene: TRBJ2-5
abundance: NA

CDR3nt: TGCAGCGCAGGGGGCTCCGGGGAGCTGTTTTTT
CDR3aa: CSAGGSGELFF
d_gene: TRBD1
v_gene: TRBV29-1
len: 11
j_gene: TRBJ2-2
abundance: NA

CDR3nt: TGCGCCAGCAGCTTGCTACCTCTTAACACCGGGGAGCTGTTTTTT
CDR3aa: CASSLLPLNTGELFF
d_gene: NA
v_gene: TRBV5-1
len: 15
j_gene: TRBJ2-2
abundance: NA

CDR3nt: TGTGCCAGCAGCTTATTTTCGGGGGGCCACTACGAGCAGTACTTC
CDR3aa: CASSLFSGGHYEQYF
d_gene: NA
v_gene: TRBV7-9
len: 15
j_gene: TRBJ2-7
abundance: NA

CDR3nt: TGTGCCAGTAGTATCGGAAGACTAGCGGGGTATAGCACAGATACGCAGTATTTT
CDR3aa: CASSIGRLAGYSTDTQYF
d_gene: TRBD2
v_gene: TRBV19
len: 18
j_gene: TRBJ2-3
abundance: NA

CDR3nt: TGTGCCATCAGTGAGTCGAAGTTCCACGAGCAGTACTTC
CDR3aa: CAISESKFHEQYF
d_gene: NA
v_gene: TRBV10-3
len: 13
j_gene: TRBJ2-7
abundance: NA

CDR3nt: TGTGCCAGCAGTTTACCGGGCCTCGGCGCCTACGAGCAGTACTTC
CDR3aa: CASSLPGLGAYEQYF
d_gene: NA
v_gene: TRBV28
len: 15
j_gene: TRBJ2-7
abundance: NA

CDR3nt: TGTGCCAGCACCACTGGGCAGGGTGAAGGCTACACCTTC
CDR3aa: CASTTGQGEGYTF
d_gene: NA
v_gene: TRBV12-3/TRBV12-4
len: 13
j_gene: TRBJ1-2
abundance: few